Below, 17 T cell receptor beta chains from the same sample are listed, as sequenced in a study of shared clonotypes between healthy human individuals. Here immunoSEQ multiplex PCR was the method, and the copy in TCRdb shows in-frame clones only, minus some. The sample yields a few million clones, just over 90% seen once. Sequencing was carried out using naive CD4+ T cells from PBMCs. Regarding subset: CD45RA+ positively selected. All receptors come from a man between 18 and 35 years old in good health. Some clones in this sample may be carry-over from other donors' samples.

The rearrangement links TRBV5-6 to TRBJ2-7; D is unresolved. CDR3 length: 10 amino acids. V gave up 1 base and J gave up 9 bases, with 5 bases separating them. Germline loops: CDR1 SGHDT, CDR2 YYEEEE. CDR3 sequence reads: CASSLLGQYF. The CDR3 coding sequence is TGTGCCAGCAGCTTGCTTGGGCAGTACTTC.

V usage is TRBV7-9 and J usage is TRBJ2-7, with D possibly being TRBD1 (6 bases). CDR3 length: 12 amino acids. Germline values: CDR1 SEHNR, CDR2 FQNEAQ (reference sequence). Trimming took 3 bases from V and 7 from J, leaving 10 bases between them. In DNA, the CDR3 is TGTGCCAGCAGCTTGACAGGTTTTGAGCAGTACTTC. Its translation is CASSLTGFEQYF.

This sequence joins TRBV5-1 and TRBJ2-7; 13 bases are a match to TRBD2. The CDR3 has 15 residues. V dropped 6 bases and J dropped 4; count of bases not matched to a gene: 7. In germline, CDR1 is SGHRS, CDR2 YFSETQ. The CDR3 sequence: CASNPGLAGSYEQYF. The CDR3 DNA follows: TGCGCCAGCAACCCGGGACTAGCGGGATCTTACGAGCAGTACTTC.

The chain carries TRBV7-9 and TRBJ2-1, with TRBD2 as a possible D gene (6 bases). The CDR3 sequence is 13 residues long. Germline V gene data show CDR1 as SEHNR and CDR2 as FQNEAQ (reference sequence). V dropped 1 base and J dropped 15 bases, with 16 bases sitting between them. For the CDR3, the DNA is TGTGCCAGCAGCTTAGTGGCGGGACCTACGCGGTTCTTC. Translation: CASSLVAGPTRFF.

The chain joins TRBV15 to TRBJ1-1, with 10 bases that match TRBD1. Looked up from germline, CDR1 is LNHNV and CDR2 is YYDKDF (reference sequence). J gave up 5 bases and V 1 base, and 7 bases lay outside the gene matches. The CDR3 loop spans 16 amino acids. This chain's CDR3 is CATSRVRDRGRTEAFF. In DNA form, the CDR3 reads TGTGCCACCAGCAGAGTTCGGGACAGGGGTCGTACTGAAGCTTTCTTT.

CDR3 in amino acids: CASSFRNSPLHF. For the CDR3, the DNA is TGTGCCAGCAGTTTCAGGAATTCACCCCTCCACTTT. The rearrangement joins TRBV28 to TRBJ1-6; D remains unclear. The germline V gene encodes CDR1 MDHEN and CDR2 SYDVKM. The CDR3 is 12 amino acids. With 3 bases removed from V and 7 bases from J, the gap between germline ends came to 4 bases.

The V and J genes are TRBV5-6 and TRBJ1-2; 10 bases match TRBD1. CDR3 length: 14 amino acids. Trimming at V came to 0 bases and at J to 8 bases, leaving 4 bases not matched to a gene. The germline CDR1 and CDR2 sequences are SGHDT and YYEEEE. CDR3 coding DNA: TGTGCCAGCAGCTTGGGACAGGGGGCGCACGGCTACACCTTC. Amino acids: CASSLGQGAHGYTF. The full variable domain, rest sourced from reference TRBV5-6 and TRBJ1-2, is DAGVTQSPTHLIKTRGQQVTLRCSPKSGHDTVSWYQQALGQGPQFIFQYYEEEERQRGNFPDRFSGHQFPNYSSELNVNALLLGDSALYLCASSLGQGAHGYTFGSGTRLTVV.

The chain has TRBV11-1 and TRBJ1-1; D uncertain. This CDR3 spans 15 amino acids. V lost 1 base and J lost 4, with 13 bases in between. Germline CDR1 and CDR2: SGHAT and FQDESV (reference sequence). Written as DNA, the CDR3 is TGTGCCAGCAGCTTAGTCCGTTTGGGTGGCACTGAAGCTTTCTTT. Protein: CASSLVRLGGTEAFF.

The V and J genes are TRBV28 and TRBJ1-2, with a weak D call TRBD1 (6 bases). The CDR3 runs to 12 residues. CDR1 and CDR2 (germline): MDHEN, SYDVKM. V was clipped by 3 bases and J by 8 bases, with 10 bases between them. The CDR3, as DNA: TGTGCCAGCAGTTTTGCAGGGGAAGGCTACACCTTC. As protein: CASSFAGEGYTF.

V usage is TRBV30 and J usage is TRBJ1-5, with 7 bases identical to TRBD1. Germline-derived CDR1 and CDR2 are GTSNPN and SVGIG (reference sequence). J gave up 5 bases and V 5 bases, and 9 bases lay outside the gene matches. The CDR3 extends over 14 amino acids. The CDR3 reads CAWARQGYYQPQHF. DNA of the CDR3: TGTGCCTGGGCACGACAGGGCTATTATCAGCCCCAGCATTTT.

The CDR3 loop is CASSAPGTENEQFF. The DNA of the CDR3 is TGTGCCAGCAGTGCTCCCGGGACGGAGAATGAGCAGTTCTTC. The chain joins TRBV28 to TRBJ2-1; D might be TRBD1 or TRBD2, each matching 5 bases. Germline V CDR1 and CDR2: MDHEN, SYDVKM. CDR3 size: 14 residues. Trimming shortened V by 5 bases and J by 7 bases, and 15 bases separated the two germline ends.

This chain joins TRBV4-2 and TRBJ2-2, with a possible D match to TRBD2 (6 bases). CDR1 is LGHNA and CDR2 is YNFKEQ in the germline V gene. The CDR3 is 17 residues long. V was shortened by 0 bases and J by 1 base, with 12 bases between the two germline ends. The CDR3 coding sequence is TGTGCCAGCAGCCAAGAGTTACTAGCAGTGAACACCGGGGAGCTGTTTTTT. Amino acids: CASSQELLAVNTGELFF.

This chain connects TRBV14 to TRBJ1-4; D is unresolved. The germline gives CDR1 SGHDN, CDR2 FVKESK. Trimming pared 3 bases from V and 14 bases from J, leaving 16 bases between. The CDR3 covers 13 residues. The CDR3 reads CASSQTTTGSLFF. The CDR3 region has the DNA TGTGCCAGCAGCCAGACGACTACCGGGAGTCTGTTTTTT.

This sequence joins TRBV11-3 and TRBJ2-6, with D possibly matching TRBD1 (6 bases). CDR1 and CDR2 from the germline V gene are SGHNT and YENEEA. This CDR3 has 16 amino acids. Trimming took 4 bases from V and 1 from J, leaving 11 bases between them. The CDR3 here is CASSSVQGSGANVLTF. In DNA, the CDR3 is TGTGCCAGCAGCTCGGTCCAGGGGTCTGGGGCCAACGTCCTGACTTTC.

The V call is TRBV4-1, the J call TRBJ1-1, with D possibly being TRBD1 (6 bases). CDR1 is MGHRA, CDR2 YSYEKL, per germline. Trimming removed 2 bases at V and 8 bases at J, with 9 bases between. The CDR3 sequence is 12 residues long. CDR3: CASSQSDREAFF. The CDR3 DNA reads TGCGCCAGCAGCCAATCCGACAGGGAAGCTTTCTTT.

The sample holds a few counts of this clone. The chain uses TRBV6-1 and TRBJ1-5; D call uncertain. Trimming removed 10 bases from V and 3 bases from J, with 13 bases in between. This CDR3 has 13 residues. CDR1 is MNHNS and CDR2 is SASEGT in the germline V gene. The CDR3 region has the DNA TGTGCCACCGCAATGGAACTCAATCAGCCCCAGCATTTT. The encoded protein is CATAMELNQPQHF.

This sequence joins TRBV7-3 and TRBJ2-2; the D call may be TRBD1 or TRBD2 (6 bases each). Germline values: CDR1 SGHTA, CDR2 FQGTGA. The germline V and J ends were trimmed by 0 bases and 0 bases, with 11 bases remaining between them. The CDR3 runs 17 residues. The CDR3 sequence is CASSLTGGHSNTGELFF. The CDR3 DNA follows: TGTGCCAGCAGCTTAACGGGGGGACATTCGAACACCGGGGAGCTGTTTTTT. Combining the CDR3 with reference TRBV7-3 and TRBJ2-2 gives the whole variable domain GAGVSQTPSNKVTEKGKYVELRCDPISGHTALYWYRQSLGQGPEFLIYFQGTGAADDSGLPNDRFFAVRPEGSVSTLKIQRTERGDSAVYLCASSLTGGHSNTGELFFGEGSRLTVL.